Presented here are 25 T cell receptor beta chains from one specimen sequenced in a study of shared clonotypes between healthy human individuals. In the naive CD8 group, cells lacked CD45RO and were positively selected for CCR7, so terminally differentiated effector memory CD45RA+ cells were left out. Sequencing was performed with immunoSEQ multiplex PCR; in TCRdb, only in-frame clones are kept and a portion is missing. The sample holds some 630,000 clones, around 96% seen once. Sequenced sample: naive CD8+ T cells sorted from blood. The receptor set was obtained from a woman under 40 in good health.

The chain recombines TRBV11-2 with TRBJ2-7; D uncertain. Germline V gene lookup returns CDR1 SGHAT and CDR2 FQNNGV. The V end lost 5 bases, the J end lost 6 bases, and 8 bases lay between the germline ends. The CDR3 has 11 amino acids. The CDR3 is CASSAHLEQYF. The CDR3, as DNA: TGTGCCAGCAGCGCACACCTCGAGCAGTACTTC.

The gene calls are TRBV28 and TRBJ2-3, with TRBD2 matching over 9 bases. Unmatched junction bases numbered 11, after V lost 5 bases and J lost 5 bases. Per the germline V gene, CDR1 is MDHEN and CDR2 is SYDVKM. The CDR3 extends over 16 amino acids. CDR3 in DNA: TGTGCCAGCAGTCTGGGGGTAGCGGGAGCGGAAGATACGCAGTATTTT. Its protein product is CASSLGVAGAEDTQYF.

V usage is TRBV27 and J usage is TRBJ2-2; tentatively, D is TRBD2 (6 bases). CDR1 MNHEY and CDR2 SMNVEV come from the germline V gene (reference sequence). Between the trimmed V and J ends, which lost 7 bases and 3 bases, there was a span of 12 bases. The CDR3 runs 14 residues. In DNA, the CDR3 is TGTGCCAGCATGCCGGGACTCTACACCGGGGAGCTGTTTTTT. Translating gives CASMPGLYTGELFF.

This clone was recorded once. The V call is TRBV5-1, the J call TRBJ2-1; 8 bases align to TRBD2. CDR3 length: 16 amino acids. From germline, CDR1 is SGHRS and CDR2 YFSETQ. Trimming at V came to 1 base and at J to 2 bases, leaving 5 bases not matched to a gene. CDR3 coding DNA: TGCGCCAGCAGCTTGAGCGGGAGAGGGCCCTACAATGAGCAGTTCTTC. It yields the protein CASSLSGRGPYNEQFF.

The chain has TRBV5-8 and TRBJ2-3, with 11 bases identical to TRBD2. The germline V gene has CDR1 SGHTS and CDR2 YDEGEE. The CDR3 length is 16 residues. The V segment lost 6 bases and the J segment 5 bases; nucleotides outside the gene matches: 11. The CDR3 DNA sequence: TGTGCCAGCACCCTCGATAGCGGGAGGGAAAGAGATACGCAGTATTTT. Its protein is CASTLDSGRERDTQYF.

The CDR3 nucleotides read TGTGCCAGCAGTCCGACTAGCGGGAGAACAGATACGCAGTATTTT. Its protein is CASSPTSGRTDTQYF. The chain recombines TRBV28 with TRBJ2-3; 12 nucleotides match TRBD2. Germline CDR1 and CDR2: MDHEN and SYDVKM. Trimming cost V 5 bases and J 3 bases; bases outside gene matches: 3. The CDR3 has 15 residues.

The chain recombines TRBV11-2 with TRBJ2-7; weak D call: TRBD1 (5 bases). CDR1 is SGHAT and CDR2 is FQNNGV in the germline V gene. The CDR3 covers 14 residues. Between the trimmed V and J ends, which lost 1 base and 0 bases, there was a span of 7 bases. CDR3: CASSLVRASYEQYF. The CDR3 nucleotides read TGTGCCAGCAGCTTAGTCAGGGCCTCCTACGAGCAGTACTTC. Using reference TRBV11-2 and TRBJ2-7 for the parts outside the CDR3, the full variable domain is EAGVAQSPRYKIIEKRQSVAFWCNPISGHATLYWYQQILGQGPKLLIQFQNNGVVDDSQLPKDRFSAERLKGVDSTLKIQPAKLEDSAVYLCASSLVRASYEQYFGPGTRLTVT.

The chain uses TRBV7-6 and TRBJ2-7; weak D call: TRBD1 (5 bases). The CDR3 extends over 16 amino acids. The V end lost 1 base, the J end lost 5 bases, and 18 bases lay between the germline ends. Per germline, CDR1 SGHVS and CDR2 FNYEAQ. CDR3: CASSLGRTTEKHEQYF. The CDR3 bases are TGTGCCAGCAGCTTAGGCCGAACGACAGAGAAACACGAGCAGTACTTC.

The CDR3 DNA follows: TGTGCCAGCAGTCCCGGTGGCGGGGTCACTGAAGCTTTCTTT. Residues: CASSPGGGVTEAFF. The chain carries TRBV27 and TRBJ1-1; D call uncertain. Germline CDR1 is MNHEY and CDR2 is SMNVEV (reference sequence). This CDR3 contains 14 residues. V lost 5 bases to trimming and J lost 4 bases, with 14 bases between them.

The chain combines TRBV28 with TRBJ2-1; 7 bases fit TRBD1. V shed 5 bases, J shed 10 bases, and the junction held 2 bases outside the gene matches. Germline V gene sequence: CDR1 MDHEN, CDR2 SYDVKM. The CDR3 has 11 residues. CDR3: CASSQTGEQFF. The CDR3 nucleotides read TGTGCCAGCAGTCAGACAGGGGAGCAGTTCTTC.

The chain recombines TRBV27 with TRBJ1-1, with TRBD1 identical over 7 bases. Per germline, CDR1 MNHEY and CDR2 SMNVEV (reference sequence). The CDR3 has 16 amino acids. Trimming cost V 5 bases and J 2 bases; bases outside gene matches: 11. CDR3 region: CASSLTPGQSNTEAFF. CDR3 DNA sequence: TGTGCCAGCAGTCTTACTCCGGGACAGTCCAACACTGAAGCTTTCTTT.

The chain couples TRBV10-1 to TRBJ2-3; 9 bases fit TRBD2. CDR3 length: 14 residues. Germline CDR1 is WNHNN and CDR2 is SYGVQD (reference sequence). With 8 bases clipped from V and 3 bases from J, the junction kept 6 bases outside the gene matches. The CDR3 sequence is CASGNSGSTDTQYF. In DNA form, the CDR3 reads TGCGCCAGCGGAAATAGCGGGAGTACAGATACGCAGTATTTT.

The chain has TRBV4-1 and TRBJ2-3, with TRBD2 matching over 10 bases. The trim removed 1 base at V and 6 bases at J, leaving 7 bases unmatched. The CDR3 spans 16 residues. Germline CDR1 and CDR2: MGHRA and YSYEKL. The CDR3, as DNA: TGCGCCAGCAGCCAAGGAGATAGCGGGAGGACTGATACGCAGTATTTT. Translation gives CASSQGDSGRTDTQYF.

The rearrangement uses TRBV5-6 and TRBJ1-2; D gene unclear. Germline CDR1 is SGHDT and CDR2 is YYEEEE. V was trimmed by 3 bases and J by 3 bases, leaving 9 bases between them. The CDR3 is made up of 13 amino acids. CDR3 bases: TGTGCCAGCAGCTCGGGAGCCTACTATGGCTACACCTTC. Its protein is CASSSGAYYGYTF.

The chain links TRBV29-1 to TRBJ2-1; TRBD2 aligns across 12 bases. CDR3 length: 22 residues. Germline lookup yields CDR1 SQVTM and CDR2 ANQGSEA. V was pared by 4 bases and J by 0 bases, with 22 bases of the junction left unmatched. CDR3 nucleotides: TGCAGCGTTGGGTGGGGACAGGAGTTGTCTAGCGGGAGGGCCGGCTCCTACAATGAGCAGTTCTTC. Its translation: CSVGWGQELSSGRAGSYNEQFF.

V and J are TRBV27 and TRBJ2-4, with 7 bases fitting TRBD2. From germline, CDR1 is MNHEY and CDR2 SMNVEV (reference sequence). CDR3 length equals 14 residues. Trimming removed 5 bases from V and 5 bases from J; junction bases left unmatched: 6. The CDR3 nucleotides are TGTGCCAGCAGTCCGGGGGGAGTGGAAAACATTCAGTACTTC. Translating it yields CASSPGGVENIQYF.

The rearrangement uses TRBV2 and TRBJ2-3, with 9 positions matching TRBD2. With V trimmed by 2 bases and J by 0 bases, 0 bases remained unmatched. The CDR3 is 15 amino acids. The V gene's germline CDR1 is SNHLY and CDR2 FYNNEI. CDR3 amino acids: CASSETSGSTDTQYF. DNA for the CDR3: TGTGCCAGCAGTGAAACTAGCGGGAGCACAGATACGCAGTATTTT.

The CDR3 loop is CASSQPGLSLPYEQYF. In DNA, the CDR3 is TGTGCCAGCAGCCAGCCCGGACTGAGCCTCCCCTACGAGCAGTACTTC. The chain carries TRBV14 and TRBJ2-7, with a weak D call TRBD2 (5 bases). The CDR3 is made up of 16 amino acids. Trimming pared 3 bases from V and 2 bases from J, leaving 17 bases between. Germline-derived CDR1 and CDR2 are SGHDN and FVKESK.

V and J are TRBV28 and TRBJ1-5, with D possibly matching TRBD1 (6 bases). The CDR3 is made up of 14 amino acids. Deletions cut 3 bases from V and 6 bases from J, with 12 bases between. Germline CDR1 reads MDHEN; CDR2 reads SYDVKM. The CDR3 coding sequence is TGTGCCAGCAGTTTCCCCGAGGGGGTTCAGCCCCAGCATTTT. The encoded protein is CASSFPEGVQPQHF.

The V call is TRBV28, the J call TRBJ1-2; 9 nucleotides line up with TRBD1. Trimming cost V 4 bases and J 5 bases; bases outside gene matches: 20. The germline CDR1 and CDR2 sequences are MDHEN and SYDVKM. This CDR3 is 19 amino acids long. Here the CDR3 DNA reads TGTGCCAGCAGTTCCCCGAACCCCGCCGCCCGGACAGGGGTATATGGCTACACCTTC. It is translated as CASSSPNPAARTGVYGYTF.

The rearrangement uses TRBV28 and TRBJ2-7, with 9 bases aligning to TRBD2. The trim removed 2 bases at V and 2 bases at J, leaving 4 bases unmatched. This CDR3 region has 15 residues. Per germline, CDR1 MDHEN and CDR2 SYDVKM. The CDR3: CASSLGSGRPYEQYF. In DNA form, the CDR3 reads TGTGCCAGCAGTTTAGGTAGCGGGAGACCCTACGAGCAGTACTTC.

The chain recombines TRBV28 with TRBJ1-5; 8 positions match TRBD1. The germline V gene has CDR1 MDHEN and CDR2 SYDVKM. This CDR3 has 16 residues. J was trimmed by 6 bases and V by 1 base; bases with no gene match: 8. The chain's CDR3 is CASSLFQGAPGQPQHF. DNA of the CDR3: TGTGCCAGCAGTTTATTTCAGGGGGCGCCTGGTCAGCCCCAGCATTTT.

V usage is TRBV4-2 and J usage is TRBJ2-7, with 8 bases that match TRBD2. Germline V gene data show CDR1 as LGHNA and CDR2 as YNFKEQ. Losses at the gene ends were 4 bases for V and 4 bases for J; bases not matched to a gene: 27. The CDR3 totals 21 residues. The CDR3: CASSPYCRGRGWSGGFYEQYF. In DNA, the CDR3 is TGTGCCAGCAGCCCCTATTGTCGCGGCAGGGGCTGGTCGGGAGGGTTTTACGAGCAGTACTTC.

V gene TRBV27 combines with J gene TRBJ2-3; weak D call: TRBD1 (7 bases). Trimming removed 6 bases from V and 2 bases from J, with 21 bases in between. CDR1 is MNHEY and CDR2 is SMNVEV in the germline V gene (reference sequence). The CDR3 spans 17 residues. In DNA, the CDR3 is TGTGCCAGCAGACCACTCAAAGGACAGGACTACACAGATACGCAGTATTTT. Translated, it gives CASRPLKGQDYTDTQYF.

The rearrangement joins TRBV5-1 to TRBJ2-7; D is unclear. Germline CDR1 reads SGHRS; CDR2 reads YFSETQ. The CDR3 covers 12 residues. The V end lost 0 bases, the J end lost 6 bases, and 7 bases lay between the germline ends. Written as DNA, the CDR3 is TGCGCCAGCAGCTTGGGGGCTCTCGAGCAGTACTTC. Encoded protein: CASSLGALEQYF.